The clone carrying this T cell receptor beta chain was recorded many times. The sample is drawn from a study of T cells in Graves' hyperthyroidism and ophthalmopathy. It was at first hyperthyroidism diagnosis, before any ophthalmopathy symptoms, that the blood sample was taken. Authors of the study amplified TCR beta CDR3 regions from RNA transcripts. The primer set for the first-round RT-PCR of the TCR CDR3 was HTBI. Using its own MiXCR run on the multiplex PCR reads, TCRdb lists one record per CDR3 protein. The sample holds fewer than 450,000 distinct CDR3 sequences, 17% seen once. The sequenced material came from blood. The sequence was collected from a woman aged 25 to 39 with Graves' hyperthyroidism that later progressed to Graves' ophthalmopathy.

CDR3 sequence: CASSPTGQKNQETQYF. In nucleotides, the CDR3 is TGTGCCAGCAGCCCAACAGGACAGAAAAACCAAGAGACCCAGTACTTC. The rearrangement uses TRBV11-2 and TRBJ2-5, with a tentative D call TRBD1 (6 bases). The CDR3 runs to 16 residues. Germline V gene lookup returns CDR1 SGHAT and CDR2 FQNNGV. V was clipped by 5 bases and J by 0 bases, with 16 bases between them.